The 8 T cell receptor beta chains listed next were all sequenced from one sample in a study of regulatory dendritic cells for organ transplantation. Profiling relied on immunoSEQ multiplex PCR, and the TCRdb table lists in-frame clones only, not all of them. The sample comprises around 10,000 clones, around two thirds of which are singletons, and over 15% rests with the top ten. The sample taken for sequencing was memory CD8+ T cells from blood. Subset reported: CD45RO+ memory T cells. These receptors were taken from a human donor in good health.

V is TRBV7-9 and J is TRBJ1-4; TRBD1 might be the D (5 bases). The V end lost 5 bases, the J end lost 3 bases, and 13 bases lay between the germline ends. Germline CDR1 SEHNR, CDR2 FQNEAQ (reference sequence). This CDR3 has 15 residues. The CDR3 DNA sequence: TGTGCCAGCAGCCCCCAGGGACCGGCTAATGAAAAACTGTTTTTT. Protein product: CASSPQGPANEKLFF.

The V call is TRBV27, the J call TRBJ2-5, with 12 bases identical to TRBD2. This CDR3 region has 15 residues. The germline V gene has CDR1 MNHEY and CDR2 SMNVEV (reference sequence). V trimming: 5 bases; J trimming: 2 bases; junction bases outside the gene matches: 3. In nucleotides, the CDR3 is TGTGCCAGCAGTACCCTAGCGGGGGGGCAAGAGACCCAGTACTTC. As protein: CASSTLAGGQETQYF.

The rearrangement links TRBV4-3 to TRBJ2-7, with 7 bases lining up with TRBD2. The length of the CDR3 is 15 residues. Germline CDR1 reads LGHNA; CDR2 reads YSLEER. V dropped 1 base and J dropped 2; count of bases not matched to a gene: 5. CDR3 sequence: CASSQARAGPYEQYF. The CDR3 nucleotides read TGCGCCAGCAGCCAAGCAAGAGCGGGGCCCTACGAGCAGTACTTC.

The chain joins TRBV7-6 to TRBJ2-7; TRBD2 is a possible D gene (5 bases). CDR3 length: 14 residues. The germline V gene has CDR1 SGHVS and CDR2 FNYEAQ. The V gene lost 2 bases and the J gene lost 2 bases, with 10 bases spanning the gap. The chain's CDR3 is CASSLLAPTYEQYF. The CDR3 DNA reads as TGTGCCAGCAGCTTACTAGCTCCCACCTACGAGCAGTACTTC.

This chain's CDR3 is CASSQEVNDRDYEQYF. The CDR3 bases are TGCGCCAGCAGCCAAGAGGTCAACGACAGGGACTACGAGCAGTACTTC. This chain links TRBV4-3 with TRBJ2-7; 7 bases align to TRBD1. V trimming: 0 bases; J trimming: 3 bases; junction bases outside the gene matches: 8. The CDR3 loop spans 16 amino acids. Germline lookup yields CDR1 LGHNA and CDR2 YSLEER.

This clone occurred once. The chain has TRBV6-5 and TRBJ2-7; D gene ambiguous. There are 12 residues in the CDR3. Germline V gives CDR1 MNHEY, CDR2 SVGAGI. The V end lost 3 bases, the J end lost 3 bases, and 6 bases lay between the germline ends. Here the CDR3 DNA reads TGTGCCAGCAGTTATGATCGCTACGAGCAGTACTTC. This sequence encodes CASSYDRYEQYF.

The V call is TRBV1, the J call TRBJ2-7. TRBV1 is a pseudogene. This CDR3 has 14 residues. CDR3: CTSSHASHPHEQYF. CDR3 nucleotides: TGCACCAGCAGCCATGCATCCCACCCACACGAGCAGTACTTC.

CDR3 in amino acids: CASSAGFSRHYEQYF. DNA for the CDR3: TGTGCCAGCAGTGCCGGGTTCAGCCGACATTACGAGCAGTACTTC. This rearrangement joins TRBV2 to TRBJ2-7; D is undetermined. Germline CDR1 SNHLY, CDR2 FYNNEI. The CDR3 loop spans 15 amino acids. V lost 4 bases and J 4 bases, leaving 17 bases between the germline ends.